This TCR beta chain was captured by sequencing in a study of blood T cells in healthy people across ages. The second PCR ran roughly 6 to 12 cycles with a sample-barcoded 5' primer and J-beta primers. TCRdb reanalysed the 5' RACE reads using MiXCR and keeps one entry per CDR3 protein. The table has some 1,800,000 distinct CDR3 sequences, about two fifths seen once. The sample holds a few counts of this clonotype. Its antigen is not known. CDR1 and CDR2 from the germline V gene are MNHEY and SVGAGI. Unmatched junction bases numbered 7, after V lost 6 bases and J lost 2 bases. There are 15 residues in the CDR3. Ten milliliters was the volume of peripheral blood drawn from each donor. Study results and limitations: A roughly linear age-dependent decrease characterized TCR beta diversity per million T cells. Without sorted subsets, naive and antigen-experienced compartments could not be conclusively compared. CMV status of donors was unknown, possibly confounding expanded clonotype changes.

The specimen was blood. The chain joins TRBV6-5 to TRBJ2-5, with TRBD2 matching 9 bases. This clonotype was obtained from a human donor in good health. CDR3 amino acids: CASRPAGLAQETQYF. DNA for the CDR3: TGTGCCAGCAGACCCGCAGGACTAGCGCAAGAGACCCAGTACTTC.